The 19 T cell receptor beta chains below come from one sample, sequenced in a study of cytomegalovirus exposure and HLA in healthy donors (dated by TCRdb to about 2017). The library was produced with the immunoSEQ multiplex PCR assay. The multiplex PCR relied on a mix of 60 forward primers for TCR Vbeta segments and 13 reverse primers for TCR Jbeta segments. In TCRdb, the immuneACCESS table is reduced to in-frame sequences with V and J assigned. These tables do not hold every clone; where another copy was compared, an unresolved V gene accounts for under half, and the others remain unexplained. Across this sample there are about 120,000 clones, with 75% to 85% seen only once. The ten top clones hold 8% to 9% of the sample. The specimen was PBMCs. The receptors originated from a female donor in good health and CMV-seropositive.

This chain uses TRBV9 with TRBJ2-2; possibly TRBD1 for D (8 bases). From germline, CDR1 is SGDLS and CDR2 YYNGEE. Trimming took 0 bases from V and 3 from J, leaving 21 bases between them. There are 19 residues in the CDR3. In nucleotides, the CDR3 is TGTGCCAGCAGCGTAGCTTTCGCAGGGGGCGCGGGAGACACCGGGGAGCTGTTTTTT. This encodes CASSVAFAGGAGDTGELFF.

V gene TRBV10-2 combines with J gene TRBJ2-5; TRBD2 matches 8 bases. V shed 4 bases and J 8 bases; nucleotides not matched to a gene: 6. Looked up from germline, CDR1 is WSHSY and CDR2 is SAAADI. This CDR3 spans 13 amino acids. The CDR3 region has the DNA TGCGCCAGCAGTGGGGGACTAGTGATTACCCAGTACTTC. Encoded protein: CASSGGLVITQYF.

The genes are TRBV10-3 and TRBJ1-1; a possible D gene is TRBD1 (5 bases). CDR1 and CDR2 from the germline V gene are ENHRY and SYGVKD. The CDR3 runs to 12 residues. Between the trimmed V and J ends, which lost 11 bases and 7 bases, there was a span of 17 bases. The CDR3 DNA reads as TGTGCCTCCTGGGGGGGGTCTGGTGAAGCTTTCTTT. Translated, it gives CASWGGSGEAFF.

The chain uses TRBV2 and TRBJ2-5, with 10 bases matching TRBD2. The CDR3 consists of 15 residues. V was pared by 4 bases and J by 6 bases, with 8 bases of the junction left unmatched. The germline V gene encodes CDR1 SNHLY and CDR2 FYNNEI. The CDR3 DNA sequence: TGTGCCAGCAGTGGACTAGCGGGTTCCTTGCAGACCCAGTACTTC. Protein product: CASSGLAGSLQTQYF.

This chain connects TRBV11-2 to TRBJ1-6; D is undetermined. Trimming stripped 2 bases from V and 9 bases from J, with 17 bases between. The CDR3 loop spans 16 amino acids. The germline V gene has CDR1 SGHAT and CDR2 FQNNGV. The DNA of the CDR3 is TGTGCCAGCAGCTTACGAGGGTACCCTATCGGTTCACCCCTCCACTTT. The encoded protein is CASSLRGYPIGSPLHF.

J is TRBJ2-7 and V is TRBV18; TRBD1 agrees at 9 bases. The CDR3 runs to 15 residues. The V gene end was trimmed by 3 bases and the J gene end by 1 base; junction bases not matched to a gene: 4. The germline V gene has CDR1 KGHSH and CDR2 LQKENI. CDR3 sequence: CASSPRDRDSYEQYF. The DNA for the CDR3 is TGTGCCAGCTCACCCCGGGACAGGGATTCCTACGAGCAGTACTTC.

This chain connects TRBV7-9 to TRBJ2-1, with D perhaps matching TRBD2 (5 bases). The V gene's germline CDR1 is SEHNR and CDR2 FQNEAQ (reference sequence). Trimming stripped 10 bases from V and 0 bases from J, with 25 bases between. The CDR3 extends over 18 amino acids. The CDR3 spells CATSRSGDYSSSYNEQFF. The DNA for the CDR3 is TGTGCCACCTCGCGTTCAGGAGACTATTCGAGCTCCTACAATGAGCAGTTCTTC.

The chain employs TRBV10-3 and TRBJ2-1; 13 bases agree with TRBD2. Unmatched junction bases numbered 4, after V lost 6 bases and J lost 5 bases. The length of the CDR3 is 15 residues. Germline assignment: CDR1 ENHRY and CDR2 SYGVKD. The CDR3 is CAIRTGTSGDNEQFF. The CDR3 nucleotides are TGTGCCATCAGGACCGGGACTAGCGGGGACAATGAGCAGTTCTTC.

This clone was seen only once. The rearrangement links TRBV4-1 to TRBJ2-5, with D maybe TRBD2 (6 bases). Between the trimmed V and J ends, which lost 0 bases and 5 bases, there was a span of 16 bases. Germline CDR1 MGHRA, CDR2 YSYEKL. This CDR3 region has 16 residues. CDR3 residues: CASSQEGIQSGETQYF. In nucleotides, the CDR3 is TGCGCCAGCAGCCAAGAGGGGATACAGAGCGGGGAGACCCAGTACTTC.

The chain is built from TRBV6-1 and TRBJ1-2; D not resolved. Germline CDR1 MNHNS, CDR2 SASEGT. V lost 7 bases and J lost 4, with 13 bases in between. This CDR3 has 13 amino acids. The CDR3 region is CASILSQPYGYTF. In DNA form, the CDR3 reads TGTGCCAGCATCCTATCCCAACCCTATGGCTACACCTTC.

The V gene is TRBV6-5, the J gene TRBJ1-2; D not resolved. CDR3 length: 15 amino acids. V gave up 5 bases and J gave up 2 bases, with 15 bases separating them. CDR1 is MNHEY, CDR2 SVGAGI, per germline. The CDR3 loop is CASSPGLTRNYGYTF. CDR3 DNA: TGTGCCAGCAGTCCCGGACTCACGAGGAACTATGGCTACACCTTC.

The chain recombines TRBV5-5 with TRBJ2-7; 7 nucleotides agree with TRBD2. The CDR3 totals 14 residues. V lost 0 bases and J lost 2; bases outside the gene matches: 2. Per the germline V gene, CDR1 is SGHKS and CDR2 is YYEKEE (reference sequence). The CDR3 region is CASSLGDYPYEQYF. In DNA, the CDR3 is TGTGCCAGCAGCTTGGGGGACTACCCCTACGAGCAGTACTTC.

The V and J genes are TRBV19 and TRBJ2-7; D unresolved. The CDR3 consists of 14 residues. Germline-derived CDR1 and CDR2 are LNHDA and SQIVND (reference sequence). The germline V and J ends were trimmed by 2 bases and 5 bases, with 13 bases remaining between them. The CDR3 here is CASSITAVRDEQYF. The CDR3 nucleotides read TGTGCCAGTAGTATAACGGCGGTAAGAGACGAGCAGTACTTC. The whole variable domain, remainder taken from reference TRBV19 and TRBJ2-7, is DGGITQSPKYLFRKEGQNVTLSCEQNLNHDAMYWYRQDPGQGLRLIYYSQIVNDFQKGDIAEGYSVSREKKESFPLTVTSAQKNPTAFYLCASSITAVRDEQYFGPGTRLTVT.

CDR3 region: CASRRGGVDTQYF. The CDR3 coding sequence is TGTGCCAGCAGGAGGGGGGGCGTTGATACGCAGTATTTT. V and J are TRBV28 and TRBJ2-3; the D gene is possibly TRBD2 (7 bases). The length of the CDR3 is 13 residues. Germline lookup yields CDR1 MDHEN and CDR2 SYDVKM. The V gene lost 6 bases and the J gene lost 6 bases, with 13 bases spanning the gap.

The chain joins TRBV29-1 to TRBJ2-1, with D maybe TRBD1 (5 bases). The CDR3 extends over 14 amino acids. With 3 bases removed from V and 3 bases from J, the gap between germline ends came to 12 bases. CDR1 and CDR2 (germline): SQVTM, ANQGSEA. The CDR3 DNA is TGCAGCGTTGATCGCCAGGGTAACTACAATGAGCAGTTCTTC. Protein sequence: CSVDRQGNYNEQFF.

CDR3 protein: CASSPEPGGYEQYF. DNA for the CDR3: TGTGCCAGCAGTCCAGAGCCGGGTGGCTACGAGCAGTACTTC. The chain carries TRBV6-1 and TRBJ2-7, with D hard to call. V was pared by 5 bases and J by 3 bases, with 14 bases between. The CDR3 contains 14 residues. In germline, CDR1 is MNHNS, CDR2 SASEGT.

V is TRBV5-4 and J is TRBJ1-2, with 8 bases aligning to TRBD1. V shed 2 bases, J shed 7 bases, and the junction held 10 bases outside the gene matches. Germline V gene lookup returns CDR1 SGHNT and CDR2 YYREEE (reference sequence). CDR3 size: 15 residues. The CDR3 sequence is CASSLITSGGPGYTF. The CDR3 DNA reads TGTGCCAGCAGCTTAATAACGTCAGGGGGCCCTGGCTACACCTTC. Combining the CDR3 with reference TRBV5-4 and TRBJ1-2 gives the whole variable domain ETGVTQSPTHLIKTRGQQVTLRCSSQSGHNTVSWYQQALGQGPQFIFQYYREEENGRGNFPPRFSGLQFPNYSSELNVNALELDDSALYLCASSLITSGGPGYTFGSGTRLTVV.

J is TRBJ2-1 and V is TRBV6-1; 7 bases match TRBD2. The trim removed 5 bases at V and 4 bases at J, leaving 8 bases unmatched. CDR3 length: 15 residues. Germline V gene sequence: CDR1 MNHNS, CDR2 SASEGT. The CDR3 sequence is CASSPRRGSYNEQFF. Here the CDR3 DNA reads TGTGCCAGCAGTCCGCGGCGGGGGTCGTACAATGAGCAGTTCTTC.

This chain uses TRBV6-6 with TRBJ1-1, with TRBD1 identical over 8 bases. Germline CDR1 reads MNHNY; CDR2 reads SVGAGI (reference sequence). The V gene end was trimmed by 5 bases and the J gene end by 1 base; junction bases not matched to a gene: 6. The CDR3 contains 15 residues. The CDR3 protein is CASSPPGQENTEAFF. The DNA of the CDR3 is TGTGCCAGCAGTCCTCCGGGACAGGAGAACACTGAAGCTTTCTTT.